These T cell receptor beta chains were read from a single sample in a study of cytomegalovirus exposure and HLA in healthy donors. Profiled with immunoSEQ multiplex PCR; TCRdb holds only in-frame clones, not every one. This repertoire shows 70,000 to 80,000 clones, 78% found once; its top ten account for approximately 9%. Sequencing used PBMCs. These receptors originate from a woman in her thirties or forties in good health and CMV-seropositive. The CDR3 runs from the conserved cysteine through the conserved F or W. Fields, in order: V gene, J gene, D gene, clone size, CDR3 DNA, CDR3 protein. The D gene is left open where the match is weak. Clone size is not always given. Where it is, it says once, few, many or a class for expanded clones.

TRBV29-1	TRBJ1-1	TRBD1	NA	TGCAGCACCCCCGGGACAGCCCTGAACACTGAAGCTTTCTTT	CSTPGTALNTEAFF
TRBV18	TRBJ1-6	NA	NA	TGTGCCAGCTCGCCTAGTCGAGGAAGGGGTAGGAATTCACCCCTCCACTTT	CASSPSRGRGRNSPLHF
TRBV9	TRBJ1-1	NA	NA	TGTGCCAGCAGCGTAGGTAGCAGGGTAGATGCTGAAGCTTTCTTT	CASSVGSRVDAEAFF
TRBV5-5	TRBJ2-3	TRBD1	once	TGTGCCAGCAGCGTAGGTGGGCGACAGGGATTCGATACGCAGTATTTT	CASSVGGRQGFDTQYF
TRBV29-1	TRBJ1-3	NA	NA	TGCAGCGCCACTGCGCTCTCTGGAAACACCATATATTTT	CSATALSGNTIYF
TRBV5-6	TRBJ1-1	NA	NA	TGTGCCAGCAGCCGGTGGACTGAAGCTTTCTTT	CASSRWTEAFF
TRBV7-6	TRBJ2-5	NA	NA	TGTGCCGGCAGCTTACTGGCTAGTACAGAGACCCAGTACTTC	CAGSLLASTETQYF
TRBV5-4	TRBJ2-5	NA	NA	TGTGCCAGCAGCTTGGCCGGGAACCAAGAGACCCAGTACTTC	CASSLAGNQETQYF
TRBV27	TRBJ1-1	NA	NA	TGTGCCAGCAAAAAACACCACACTGAAGCTTTCTTT	CASKKHHTEAFF
TRBV4-2	TRBJ1-2	TRBD1	NA	TGTGCCAGCAGCCAACCCGGGACAGAGTATGGCTACACCTTC	CASSQPGTEYGYTF
TRBV11-2	TRBJ2-2	TRBD1	NA	TGTGCCAGCAGCGAACCGGGACAGGGGGCTGTTGACACCGGGGAGCTGTTTTTT	CASSEPGQGAVDTGELFF
TRBV11-3	TRBJ2-2	NA	NA	TGTGCCAGCAGCTTAGACTCCGGGGAGCTGTTTTTT	CASSLDSGELFF
TRBV28	TRBJ2-1	TRBD2	NA	TGTGCCAGCACCTCAGAGGGACTAGCGGTTCTCAATGAGCAGTTCTTC	CASTSEGLAVLNEQFF
TRBV7-2	TRBJ2-1	NA	once	TGTGCCAGCAGCCCTGAGCCAGGGGTAGTAAATGAGCAGTTCTTC	CASSPEPGVVNEQFF
TRBV5-1	TRBJ1-4	NA	few	TGCGCCAGCAGCAAAAGTAGGGGAGGTTGGGAAAAACTGTTTTTT	CASSKSRGGWEKLFF
TRBV6-5	TRBJ2-3	NA	NA	TGTGCCAGCAGTTACCGGGGCGGGGTGGGTGGGGATACGCAGTATTTT	CASSYRGGVGGDTQYF
TRBV15	TRBJ2-7	NA	few	TGTGCCACCAGCAGAGAGGGGGGCTACGAGCAGTACTTC	CATSREGGYEQYF
TRBV7-9	TRBJ1-2	TRBD1	NA	TGTGCCAGCAGCTTAGGGGACAGTTATAACTATGGCTACACCTTC	CASSLGDSYNYGYTF
TRBV7-9	TRBJ2-1	TRBD2	NA	TGTGCCAGCAGCCCCATGGGACTAGCGGGGGGGCCGCAGTTCTTC	CASSPMGLAGGPQFF
TRBV7-9	TRBJ1-1	TRBD1	NA	TGTGCCAGCAGCTTACAGTCAGGGGGCTTTGCTGAAGCTTTCTTT	CASSLQSGGFAEAFF
TRBV30	TRBJ1-2	TRBD1	NA	TGTGCCTGGTACAGGGGCCCCCTCGGATATTATGGCTACACCTTC	CAWYRGPLGYYGYTF
TRBV6-4	TRBJ2-1	TRBD2	few	TGTGCCAGCAGTGACCGGAGCGGGGGGGCGCATGAGCAGTTCTTC	CASSDRSGGAHEQFF
TRBV29-1	TRBJ2-1	NA	NA	TGCAGCGTTGGGGCTGACAATGAGCAGTTCTTC	CSVGADNEQFF
TRBV5-4	TRBJ1-2	TRBD1	NA	TGTGCCAGCAGCTTGCGGGGGCCCTTAACAGGGGACGGCTACACCTTC	CASSLRGPLTGDGYTF
TRBV7-9	TRBJ2-7	NA	NA	TGTGCCAGCAGCCCTACCCGGGAGCCGCCGTACTTC	CASSPTREPPYF
TRBV15	TRBJ1-1	NA	NA	TGTGCCACCAGCAGAGACAGGGTCGGGGGCACTGAAGCTTTCTTT	CATSRDRVGGTEAFF
TRBV28	TRBJ2-1	TRBD2	NA	TGTGCCAGCAGAACTAGCGGGGGGTCCTACAATGAGCAGTTCTTC	CASRTSGGSYNEQFF
TRBV5-1	TRBJ2-4	NA	few	TGCGCCAGCAGCTTGGGGGGGCAGGGTTCCAGTAACATTCAGTACTTC	CASSLGGQGSSNIQYF
TRBV19	TRBJ1-1	TRBD1	NA	TGTGCCAGTACCCTACCCGACAGGGGGAACACTGAAGCTTTCTTT	CASTLPDRGNTEAFF
TRBV7-3	TRBJ1-1	TRBD1	few	TGTGCCAGCAGCTCGACAGGGTTGAACACTGAAGCTTTCTTT	CASSSTGLNTEAFF
TRBV2	TRBJ1-5	TRBD1	NA	TGTGCCAGCAGTATCCGGGACAGGGCAGAACAGCCCCAGCATTTT	CASSIRDRAEQPQHF
TRBV19	TRBJ2-1	TRBD1	NA	TGTGCCAGTAGTGACCGGGACAGGTACAATGAGCAGTTCTTC	CASSDRDRYNEQFF
TRBV11-1	TRBJ1-5	TRBD1	NA	TGTGCCAGCAGCTTAGGAAACCACGAGGGGGCTAGTCAGCCCCAGCATTTT	CASSLGNHEGASQPQHF
TRBV5-1	TRBJ1-6	TRBD1	NA	TGCGCCAGCAGGACAGGGGGCAGTTCACCCCTCCACTTT	CASRTGGSSPLHF
TRBV18	TRBJ1-2	NA	NA	TGTGCCAGCTCAACGGGGACATTCGTCGATGGCTACACCTTC	CASSTGTFVDGYTF
TRBV9	TRBJ1-1	NA	NA	TGTGCCAGCAGCGTAGGGGAGGGTTCGGACGAAGCTTTCTTT	CASSVGEGSDEAFF
TRBV7-2	TRBJ1-6	NA	NA	TGTGCCAGCAGCTTATACCCCAGCTCCTATAATTCACCCCTCCACTTT	CASSLYPSSYNSPLHF
TRBV18	TRBJ2-7	TRBD1	NA	TGTGCCAGCTCACCAAGGAGGGCAGGGGGCGCAAGGACCCTCCACGAGCAGTACTTC	CASSPRRAGGARTLHEQYF
TRBV2	TRBJ1-1	TRBD1	NA	TGTGCCAGCATCTTAAGGACAGGGGGGACTGAAGCTTTCTTT	CASILRTGGTEAFF
TRBV11-2	TRBJ1-5	TRBD1	NA	TGTGCCAGCCGGGACAGCTTGAATCAGCCCCAGCATTTT	CASRDSLNQPQHF
TRBV18	TRBJ1-5	NA	NA	TGTGCCAGCTCAGCGGAAAATCAGCCCCAGCATTTT	CASSAENQPQHF
TRBV6-4	TRBJ2-2	NA	once	TGTGCCAGCTCCCTGGGCAGCATCTCGAACACCGGGGAGCTGTTTTTT	CASSLGSISNTGELFF
TRBV7-9	TRBJ1-2	NA	once	TGTGCCAGCAGTCCAATTCTAACGGGTTCACGGTATGGCTACACCTTC	CASSPILTGSRYGYTF
TRBV6-4	TRBJ1-5	NA	NA	TGTGCCAGCAGTCTCGATGGGGGCCAGCCCCAGCATTTT	CASSLDGGQPQHF